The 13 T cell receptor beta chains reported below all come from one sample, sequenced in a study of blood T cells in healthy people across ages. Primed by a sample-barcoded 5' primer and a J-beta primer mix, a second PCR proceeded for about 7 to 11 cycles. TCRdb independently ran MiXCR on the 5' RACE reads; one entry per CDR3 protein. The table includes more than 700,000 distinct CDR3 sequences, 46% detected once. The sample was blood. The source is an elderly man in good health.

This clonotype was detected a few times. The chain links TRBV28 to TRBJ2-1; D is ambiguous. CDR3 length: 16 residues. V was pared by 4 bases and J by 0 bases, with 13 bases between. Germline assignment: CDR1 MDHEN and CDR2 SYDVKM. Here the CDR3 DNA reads TGTGCCAGCAGTTCAGCCCGGTCGAGCTCCTACAATGAGCAGTTCTTC. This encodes CASSSARSSSYNEQFF.

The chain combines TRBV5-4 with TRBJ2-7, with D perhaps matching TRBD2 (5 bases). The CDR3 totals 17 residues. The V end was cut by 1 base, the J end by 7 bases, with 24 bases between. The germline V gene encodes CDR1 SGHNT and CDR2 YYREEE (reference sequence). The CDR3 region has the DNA TGTGCCAGCAGCTTGAGTATGCGGACTCTTTCCTACAATGAGCAGTACTTC. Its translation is CASSLSMRTLSYNEQYF.

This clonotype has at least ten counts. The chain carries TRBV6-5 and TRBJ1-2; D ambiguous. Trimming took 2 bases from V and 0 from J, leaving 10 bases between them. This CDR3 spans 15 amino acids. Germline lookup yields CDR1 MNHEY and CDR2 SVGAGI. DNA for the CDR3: TGTGCCAGCAGTTACGGCAGATATTCTAACTATGGCTACACCTTC. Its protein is CASSYGRYSNYGYTF.

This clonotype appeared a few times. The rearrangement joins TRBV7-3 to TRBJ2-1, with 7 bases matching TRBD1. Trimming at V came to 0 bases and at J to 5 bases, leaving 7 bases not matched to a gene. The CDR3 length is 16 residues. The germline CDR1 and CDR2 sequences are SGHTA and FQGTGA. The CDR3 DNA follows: TGTGCCAGCAGCTTAACGGGGACAGTACCCAACAATGAGCAGTTCTTC. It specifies CASSLTGTVPNNEQFF.

This CDR3 reads CASSLSYSGADTQYF. Written as DNA, the CDR3 is TGTGCCAGCAGTTTATCGTACTCTGGAGCAGATACGCAGTATTTT. The rearrangement joins TRBV27 to TRBJ2-3; D gene uncertain. The V gene's germline CDR1 is MNHEY and CDR2 SMNVEV (reference sequence). Deletions cut 0 bases from V and 4 bases from J, with 11 bases between. CDR3 length: 15 residues.

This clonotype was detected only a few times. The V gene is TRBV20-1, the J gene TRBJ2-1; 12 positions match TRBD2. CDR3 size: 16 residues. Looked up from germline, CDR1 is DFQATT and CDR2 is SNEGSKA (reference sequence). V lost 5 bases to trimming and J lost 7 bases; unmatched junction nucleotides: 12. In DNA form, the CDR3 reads TGCAGTGCTTTTTCCCTAGCGGGAGGGCCTCGTAATGAGCAGTTCTTC. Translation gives CSAFSLAGGPRNEQFF.

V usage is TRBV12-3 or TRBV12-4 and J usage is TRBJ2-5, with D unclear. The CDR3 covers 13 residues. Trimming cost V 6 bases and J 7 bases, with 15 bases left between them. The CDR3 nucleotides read TGTGCCAGCAGCCCACTGCAGGTTGGGACCCAGTACTTC. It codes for CASSPLQVGTQYF.

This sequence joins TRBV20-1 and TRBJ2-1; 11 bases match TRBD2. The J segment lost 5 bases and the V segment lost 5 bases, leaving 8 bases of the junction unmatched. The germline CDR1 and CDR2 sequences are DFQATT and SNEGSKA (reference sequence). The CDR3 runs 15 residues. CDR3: CSARNSGRANNEQFF. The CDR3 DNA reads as TGCAGTGCTCGAAATAGCGGGAGGGCCAACAATGAGCAGTTCTTC.

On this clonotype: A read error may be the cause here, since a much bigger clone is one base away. The CDR3 is CASSRYSGGSYDEQYF. CDR3 DNA sequence: TGTGCCAGCAGCCGTTATAGCGGGGGCTCCTACGATGAGCAGTACTTC. This sequence joins TRBV12-3 or TRBV12-4 and TRBJ2-4, with 9 bases lining up with TRBD2. The CDR3 has 16 residues. Unmatched junction bases numbered 19, after V lost 6 bases and J lost 13 bases.

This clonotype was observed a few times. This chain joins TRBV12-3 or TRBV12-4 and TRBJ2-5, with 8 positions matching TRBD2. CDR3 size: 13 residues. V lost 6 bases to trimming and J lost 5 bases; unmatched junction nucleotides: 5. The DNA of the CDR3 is TGTGCCAGCAGCAAGGGACTAGAGGAGACCCAGTACTTC. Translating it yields CASSKGLEETQYF.

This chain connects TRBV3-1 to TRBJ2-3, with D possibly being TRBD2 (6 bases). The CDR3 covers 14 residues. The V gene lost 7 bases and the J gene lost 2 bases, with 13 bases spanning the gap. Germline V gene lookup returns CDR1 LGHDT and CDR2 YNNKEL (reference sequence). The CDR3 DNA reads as TGTGCCAGCACCCGGGGGAGAACCACAGATACGCAGTATTTT. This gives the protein CASTRGRTTDTQYF.

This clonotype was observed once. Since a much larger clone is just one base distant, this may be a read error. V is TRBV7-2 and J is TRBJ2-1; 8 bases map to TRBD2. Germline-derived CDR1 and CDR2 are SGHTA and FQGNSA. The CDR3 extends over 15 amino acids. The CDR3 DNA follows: TGTGCCAGCAGCTTAGAAGCGGGAGACTACGATGAGCAGTTCTTC. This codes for CASSLEAGDYDEQFF.

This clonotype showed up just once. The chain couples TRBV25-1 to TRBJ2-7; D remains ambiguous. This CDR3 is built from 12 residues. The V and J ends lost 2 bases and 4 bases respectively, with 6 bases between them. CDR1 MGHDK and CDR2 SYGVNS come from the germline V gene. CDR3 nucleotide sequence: TGTGCCAGCAGTGAAGGGGAATACGAGCAGTACTTC. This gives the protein CASSEGEYEQYF.